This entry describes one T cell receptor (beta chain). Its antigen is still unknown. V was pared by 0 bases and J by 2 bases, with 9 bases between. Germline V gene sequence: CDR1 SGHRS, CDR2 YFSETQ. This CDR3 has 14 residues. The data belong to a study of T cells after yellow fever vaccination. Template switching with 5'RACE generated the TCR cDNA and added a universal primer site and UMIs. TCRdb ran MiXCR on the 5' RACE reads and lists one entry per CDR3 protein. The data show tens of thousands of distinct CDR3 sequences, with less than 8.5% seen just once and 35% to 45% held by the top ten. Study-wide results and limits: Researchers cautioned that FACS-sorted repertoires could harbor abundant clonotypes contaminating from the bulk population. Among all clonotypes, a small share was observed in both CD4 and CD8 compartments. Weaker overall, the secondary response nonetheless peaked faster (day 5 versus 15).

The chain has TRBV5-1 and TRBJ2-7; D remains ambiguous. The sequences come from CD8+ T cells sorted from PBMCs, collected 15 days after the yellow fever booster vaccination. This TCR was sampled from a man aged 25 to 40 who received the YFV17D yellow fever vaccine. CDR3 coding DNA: TGCGCCAGCAGCTTGGATAATTGGCCCTACGAGCAGTACTTC. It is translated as CASSLDNWPYEQYF.